This T cell receptor (beta chain) was recorded in a study of early T cells in non-severe SARS-CoV-2 infection. Study summary: Unsorted whole-blood RNA was sequenced in bulk, leaving chains unpaired.

Germline CDR1 reads MNHNS; CDR2 reads SASEGT. The CDR3 has 13 amino acids. Trimming left V 2 bases short and J 7 bases short, with 9 bases between. Attached unique molecular identifiers marked individual cDNA molecules. TCRdb called the 5' RACE reads again in MiXCR, with one record for every CDR3 protein. The sample holds tens of thousands of distinct CDR3 sequences; 11% are singletons and the top ten take roughly a tenth. This clonotype appeared a few times. The V gene is TRBV6-1, the J gene TRBJ2-1; D assignment may be TRBD1 or TRBD2 (6 bases each). Source material: whole blood. The TCR originated in an adult who was a healthcare worker with PCR-confirmed SARS-CoV-2 infection or an uninfected control (not recorded which). CDR3 nucleotide sequence: TGTGCCAGCAGTGAACAGGGGAGGAATGAGCAGTTCTTC. This encodes CASSEQGRNEQFF.